The present entry profiles one TCR beta chain with its context. Its antigen is undetermined. These data are taken from a study of shared clonotypes between healthy human individuals. Whole-study context: Researchers assigned three CD4 naive, three CD4 memory, two CD8 naive and one CD8 memory plate to each donor.

Findings and limits, study-wide: About 5% of naive CD4 clonotypes were shared across a few donors.

There were only Caucasian adults among the donors, and all lived in Nashville, Tennessee. The material for each subset, its genomic DNA, was split evenly across several immunoSEQ plates. Libraries were prepared by immunoSEQ multiplex PCR; TCRdb keeps only in-frame clonotypes and omits some of them. This table has around 2.3 million clones, approximately 94% appearing once. The receptor was isolated from a man younger than 35 in good health. The source material was naive CD4+ T cells sorted from blood. Sample subset: CD45RA+ positively selected.

CDR3 sequence reads: CATSRDLGTSGRSEQFF. For the CDR3, the DNA is TGTGCCACCAGCAGAGATCTTGGGACTAGCGGGAGGTCTGAGCAGTTCTTC. The chain uses TRBV15 and TRBJ2-1; TRBD2 aligns across 15 bases. V dropped 0 bases and J dropped 9; count of bases not matched to a gene: 6. Germline loops: CDR1 LNHNV, CDR2 YYDKDF (reference sequence). CDR3 length: 17 residues. The full variable domain, in which reference TRBV15 and TRBJ2-1 provide the parts outside the CDR3, is DAMVIQNPRYQVTQFGKPVTLSCSQTLNHNVMYWYQQKSSQAPKLLFHYYDKDFNNEADTPDNFQSRRPNTSFCFLDIRSPGLGDTAMYLCATSRDLGTSGRSEQFFGPGTRLTVL.